This T cell receptor beta chain emerged from a study of T-cell memory formation after mild COVID-19. TCRdb processed the 5' RACE reads anew with MiXCR; each CDR3 protein has one entry. The data contain tens of thousands of distinct CDR3 sequences, roughly 25% of them singletons. The CDR3 has 14 residues. V lost 6 bases and J lost 0, with 12 bases in between. CDR1 and CDR2 from the germline V gene are MNHEY and SMNVEV (reference sequence). This TCR came from a man in his late teens or twenties who had mild COVID-19 (a few samples of this study predate the infection). Cell type and time point are not known. Sequencing was done on a sample of PBMCs or a T cell subset sorted from them (not recorded which). The J gene is TRBJ2-7, the V gene TRBV27; no firm D call. CDR3 DNA: TGTGCCAGCAGAGAGAGTGTTAGCTCCTACGAGCAGTACGTC. Translation: CASRESVSSYEQYV.